This T cell receptor (beta chain) was obtained from a study of T cells of healthy individuals. One entry per CDR3 protein results from TCRdb running MiXCR on the 5' RACE reads. The sample has nearly 100,000 distinct CDR3 sequences, 17% seen once. The germline V gene encodes CDR1 MNHEY and CDR2 SVGEGT. Trimming took 2 bases from V and 7 from J, leaving 18 bases between them. The CDR3 runs 16 residues. Ten or more counts support this clonotype. The sequence came from a human donor in good health. The chain has TRBV6-2 or TRBV6-3 and TRBJ2-1; D assignment may be TRBD1 or TRBD2 (5 bases each). CDR3 coding DNA: TGTGCCAGCAGTTACACGGGAAGGGGAAAACAGAATGAGCAGTTCTTC. This encodes CASSYTGRGKQNEQFF.